The T cell receptor (beta chain) under discussion was sequenced for a study of blood T cell repertoires in COVID-19. Study-wide background: In each case, the material was cDNA or gDNA derived from T cells, B-cell-depleted T cells, or PBMCs.

This clone appeared a single time. Study processing details: Reference gene primer amplification yielded estimated nucleated cell counts. The table came from immunoSEQ multiplex PCR; TCRdb's copy has only in-frame clones and leaves some out. The V and J calls and the clone size are those of that table, but D and trimming were determined from the DNA. In the table there are about 300,000 clones, around 90% of which are singletons. In germline, CDR1 is SNHLY, CDR2 FYNNEI. Deletions cut 2 bases from V and 1 base from J, with 12 bases between. The CDR3 covers 15 residues. The receptor comes from a man aged 18 to 30 who had recovered from COVID-19. Sequences were obtained from peripheral blood. V and J are TRBV2 and TRBJ2-7; a possible D gene is TRBD2 (5 bases). The CDR3 spells CASSESGIGSYEQYF. CDR3 DNA sequence: TGTGCCAGCAGTGAATCGGGGATCGGTTCCTACGAGCAGTACTTC.